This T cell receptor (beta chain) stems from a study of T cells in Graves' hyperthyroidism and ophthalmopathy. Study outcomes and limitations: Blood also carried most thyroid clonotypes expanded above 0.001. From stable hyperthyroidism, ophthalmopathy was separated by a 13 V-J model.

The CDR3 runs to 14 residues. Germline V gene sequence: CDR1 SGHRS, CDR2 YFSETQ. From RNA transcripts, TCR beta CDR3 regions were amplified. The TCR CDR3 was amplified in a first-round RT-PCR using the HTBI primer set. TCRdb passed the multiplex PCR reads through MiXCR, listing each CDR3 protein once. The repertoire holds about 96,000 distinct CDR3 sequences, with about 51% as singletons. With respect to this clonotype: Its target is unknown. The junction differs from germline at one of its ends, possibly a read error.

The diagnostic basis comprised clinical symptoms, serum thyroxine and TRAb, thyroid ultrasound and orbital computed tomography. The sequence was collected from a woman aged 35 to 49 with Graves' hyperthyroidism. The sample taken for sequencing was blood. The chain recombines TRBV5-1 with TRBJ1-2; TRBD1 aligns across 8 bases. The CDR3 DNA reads TGTGCCAGCAGCACCGGGACAGGCCCGACGCGCTACACCTTC. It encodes CASSTGTGPTRYTF.